This entry concerns a single T cell receptor (beta chain). Sequencing used immunoSEQ multiplex PCR; TCRdb keeps in-frame clones, though not all of them. This sample has 150,000 to 200,000 clones, with around 90% found just once. This CDR3 is 14 amino acids long. Per germline, CDR1 SEHNR and CDR2 FQNEAQ (reference sequence). V lost 4 bases and J 7 bases, leaving 14 bases between the germline ends. These data belong to a study of control samples from healthy donors and cancer patients. The rearrangement joins TRBV7-9 to TRBJ1-5; no reliable D call. Specimen: blood. This receptor was obtained from a woman in her fifties or sixties in good health. The CDR3 is CASSSWTQTQPQHF. CDR3 nucleotide sequence: TGTGCCAGCAGCTCGTGGACTCAAACCCAGCCCCAGCATTTT.